This TCR beta chain was captured in a study of cytotoxic CD8 clonotypes in ibrutinib-treated CLL (dated by TCRdb to about 2021). Concerning the study at large: The cohort included around 15 treatment-naive and 11 to 12 relapsed/refractory patients; roughly 17 were IGHV unmutated. Partial responses were observed in about 24 patients and complete responses in 2; after a median follow-up of around 68 months, remission was maintained in 15 or so patients and progression was observed in approximately twelve. Response samples were obtained after a median of around eleven months of treatment, with a range of roughly 6 to 40 months. An average of roughly 250,000 productive templates and roughly 94,000 productive rearrangements was obtained per sample. Longitudinal samples were obtainable from about 30% of the roughly 90 participants in the trial. Cryopreserved peripheral blood mononuclear cells were collected at three points: before therapy, at response, and at either sustained remission or disease progression. Every sample from remission and from progressive disease was obtained while the patients were still on ibrutinib. General findings and caveats noted by the study authors: Sustained-remission and progressing patients did not have matched sampling times, and lymph node repertoires were not examined. Clonality rose at ibrutinib response, remained stable during sustained remission, and dropped back toward baseline at progression. Baseline clonality was found to be higher than that of age-matched healthy donors and was strongly correlated with circulating CD8+ T-cell counts. Public clonotypes were rare and either shrank or stayed stable during treatment, and the rise in clonality at ibrutinib response reflected expansion of private clonotypes.

The germline V gene sets CDR1 to SGHAT and CDR2 to FQNNGV. The cysteine opens and the phenylalanine closes a CDR3 of 15 amino acids. CDR3 DNA only is kept here, 45 bases in frame from base 1. A distance of 10 bases separates the germline ends of V and J, which lose 0 bases and 4 bases respectively. As for this clone: It has no known antigen specificity. No qualities accompany the bases; no much larger clone lies one base away.

On a MiSeq, deep resolution sequencing aimed for a depth between 1 in 1 million and 1 in 200,000 T cells, with each clonotype covered 10x on average. TCR beta libraries were generated with the immunoSEQ hsTCRB Kit. Regarding the original processing steps: The data were analyzed with ImmunoSEQ Analyzer and ImmunoSEQ Data Assistant, and V, D and J gene assignments followed IMGT definitions. Clonality, with values ranging from 0 to 1, was calculated as one minus the normalized Shannon entropy of productive rearrangement frequencies. Only overrepresented clonotypes making up at least 0.05% of the repertoire of each patient were included in the public clonotype analysis. About a dozen age-matched healthy donor repertoires from immuneACCESS were used as controls for clonality. As stored in TCRdb, this immuneACCESS dataset retains in-frame rearrangements with V and J assigned. A fraction of the clones does not appear; measured against another copy, unresolved V genes explain less than half of the discrepancy, and the remainder lacks a known reason. V, J and clone size reflect that table, while D and trimming were determined from the DNA. The sample table contains 130,000 to 150,000 clones; only one count was recorded for about four fifths of them. About 13% of the sample is in the top ten clones.

What the time point label conveys for this sample: about a year on ibrutinib. For TCR beta library preparation, about 2.1 micrograms of genomic DNA were extracted from the cryopreserved PBMCs. High-throughput TCR beta sequencing was performed on longitudinal blood samples from CLL patients receiving ibrutinib monotherapy. The patients took part in an open-label, single-center phase 2 trial of ibrutinib monotherapy. The rearranged chain carries TRBV11-2 and TRBJ1-3; a tentative D match to TRBD1 spans 5 bases. This clonotype originated in a human donor with chronic lymphocytic leukemia. The sample in question was PBMCs, obtained after 12 months of ibrutinib treatment. The CDR3 protein is CASSLDRGLGNTIYF. The DNA is as follows: TGTGCCAGCAGCTTAGATCGGGGACTCGGAAACACCATATATTTT.